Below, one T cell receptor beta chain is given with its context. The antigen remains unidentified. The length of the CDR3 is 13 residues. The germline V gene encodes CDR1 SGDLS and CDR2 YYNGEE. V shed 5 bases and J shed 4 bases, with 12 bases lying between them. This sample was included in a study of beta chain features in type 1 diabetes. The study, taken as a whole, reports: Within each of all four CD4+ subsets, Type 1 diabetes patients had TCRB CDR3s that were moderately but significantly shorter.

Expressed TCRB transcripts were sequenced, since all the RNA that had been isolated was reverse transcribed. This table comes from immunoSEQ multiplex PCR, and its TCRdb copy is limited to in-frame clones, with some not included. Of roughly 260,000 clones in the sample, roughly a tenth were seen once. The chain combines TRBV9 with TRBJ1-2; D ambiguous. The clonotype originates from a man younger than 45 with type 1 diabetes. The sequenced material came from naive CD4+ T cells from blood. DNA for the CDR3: TGTGCCAGCAGTAGCGGGAGCTCCTATGGCTACACCTTC. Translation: CASSSGSSYGYTF.